This T cell receptor (beta chain) came from a study of cytomegalovirus exposure and HLA in healthy donors. Germline-derived CDR1 and CDR2 are MDHEN and SYDVKM. The CDR3 has 16 amino acids. Study-wide findings and caveats: When a later analysis compared HLA-associated TCR beta chains with equally common others, the HLA-associated chains turned out to be more clonally expanded and to have lower generation probabilities.

This clone was observed a handful of times. What it binds is unknown. At one boundary the junction diverges from the germline segment, which might be a read error. PCR amplification relied on 60 Vbeta primers (plus 13 Jbeta primers). Repertoires were generated with immunoSEQ multiplex PCR, while TCRdb's copy carries only in-frame clones and drops some. The repertoire holds about 98,000 clones, with approximately 77% as singletons. Sequencing input: PBMCs. The clonotype was recovered from a male donor in good health and CMV-seropositive. This sequence joins TRBV28 and TRBJ2-6; 7 nucleotides align to TRBD1. As DNA, the CDR3 is TGTGCCAGCAGTTTCCCAGACAGGGCTGGGGCCAACGGCCTGACTTTC. Translated, it gives CASSFPDRAGANGLTF.